These 32 T cell receptor beta chains came from one sample sequenced in a study of T cell changes during pregnancy in multiple sclerosis. Assay: immunoSEQ multiplex PCR; the TCRdb copy retains only in-frame clones and omits some. Seen here are 56,000 or so clones, less than 95% observed once, and the top ten hold 2% to 2.5%. Sequenced material: peripheral blood, taken in the first trimester of pregnancy. These receptors were collected from a female donor in good health, enrolled as a control in a pregnancy study.

For this clone: At one end the junction does not follow the germline gene, possibly because of a read error. The chain recombines TRBV7-9 with TRBJ2-7; D perhaps matches TRBD1 (5 bases). Germline loops: CDR1 SEHNR, CDR2 FQNEAQ (reference sequence). CDR3 length equals 13 residues. Here the CDR3 reads CASSLEGVRERYF. The CDR3 DNA follows: TGTGCCAGCAGCTTAGAAGGGGTGCGAGAGCGGTACTTC.

This clone was detected only a few times. The gene calls are TRBV6-5 and TRBJ1-6; weak D call: TRBD1 (6 bases). Germline V CDR1 and CDR2: MNHEY, SVGAGI. Trimming pared 6 bases from V and 5 bases from J, leaving 11 bases between. This CDR3 has 14 residues. The CDR3 nucleotides are TGTGCCAGCAGGGATGGACAGAATAATTCACCCCTCCACTTT. This encodes CASRDGQNNSPLHF.

The chain is built from TRBV6-1 and TRBJ2-7, with 8 bases lining up with TRBD1. J lost 0 bases, V lost 6 bases, and 4 bases had no gene match. CDR1 is MNHNS and CDR2 is SASEGT in the germline V gene. The CDR3 extends over 14 amino acids. The CDR3 loop is CASRRTGSSYEQYF. The CDR3 DNA is TGTGCCAGCAGACGGACAGGGAGCTCCTACGAGCAGTACTTC.

The rearrangement uses TRBV19 and TRBJ1-1; TRBD1 agrees at 7 bases. Germline V gene lookup returns CDR1 LNHDA and CDR2 SQIVND (reference sequence). Unmatched junction bases numbered 1, after V lost 3 bases and J lost 0 bases. The CDR3 sequence is 14 residues long. The CDR3 DNA sequence: TGTGCCAGTAGTATGGACAGGATGAACACTGAAGCTTTCTTT. Protein: CASSMDRMNTEAFF.

The rearrangement links TRBV13 to TRBJ2-1; D possibly corresponds to TRBD2 (6 bases). The V and J ends lost 5 bases and 5 bases respectively, with 19 bases between them. Germline values: CDR1 PRHDT, CDR2 FYEKMQ (reference sequence). CDR3 length: 16 amino acids. The chain's CDR3 is CASSISGSQPHNEQFF. CDR3 DNA sequence: TGTGCCAGCAGCATTAGCGGCTCCCAACCGCACAATGAGCAGTTCTTC.

This clone showed up just once. This chain joins TRBV21-1 and TRBJ1-2. TRBV21-1 is a listed pseudogene. The CDR3 consists of 15 residues. The CDR3, as DNA: TGTGCCAGCAGCCGCATAGCGTTGGGGAACTATGGCTACACCTTC. Protein: CASSRIALGNYGYTF.

The gene calls are TRBV27 and TRBJ1-5, with TRBD1 matching over 7 bases. V lost 3 bases to trimming and J lost 7 bases; unmatched junction nucleotides: 9. The CDR3 loop spans 15 amino acids. CDR1 MNHEY and CDR2 SMNVEV come from the germline V gene (reference sequence). The CDR3 protein is CASSLQGERGQPQHF. The CDR3 region has the DNA TGTGCCAGCAGTTTGCAGGGGGAAAGAGGCCAGCCCCAGCATTTT.

The chain employs TRBV7-9 and TRBJ1-2, with 9 nucleotides matching TRBD1. Germline V gene lookup returns CDR1 SEHNR and CDR2 FQNEAQ (reference sequence). CDR3 size: 15 residues. The J segment lost 7 bases and the V segment lost 1 base, leaving 7 bases of the junction unmatched. This CDR3 reads CASSLETGGYGGYTF. The CDR3 coding sequence is TGTGCCAGCAGCTTAGAGACAGGGGGATATGGTGGCTACACCTTC.

Comments on this clone: The CDR3 carries no conserved terminal phenylalanine or tryptophan, so it likely arises from a read error. The chain is built from TRBV15 and TRBJ1-2; D is perhaps TRBD1 (6 bases). V was pared by 0 bases and J by 0 bases, with 26 bases between. The germline CDR1 and CDR2 sequences are LNHNV and YYDKDF (reference sequence). The CDR3 has 21 residues. In nucleotides, the CDR3 is TGTGCCACCAGCAGAGATGCTGGAGGTTGGGACACAGAAGATTCTAACTATGGCTACACCTCC. Amino acids: CATSRDAGGWDTEDSNYGYTS.

This CDR3 reads CASRPPSGRAVPDTQYF. In DNA, the CDR3 is TGTGCCAGCAGGCCCCCGAGCGGGAGGGCCGTCCCAGATACGCAGTATTTT. V usage is TRBV2 and J usage is TRBJ2-3, with 10 bases matching TRBD2. Germline trimming cut 6 bases from V and 4 bases from J; bases unmatched to any gene: 13. From germline, CDR1 is SNHLY and CDR2 FYNNEI. The CDR3 consists of 17 residues.

The chain links TRBV7-9 to TRBJ1-1; 8 nucleotides agree with TRBD1. J lost 0 bases, V lost 8 bases, and 8 bases had no gene match. Germline V gene lookup returns CDR1 SEHNR and CDR2 FQNEAQ (reference sequence). CDR3 length: 15 amino acids. CDR3 DNA: TGTGCCAGCGGACCACAGGGGGGGGTGAACACTGAAGCTTTCTTT. Translated, it gives CASGPQGGVNTEAFF.

The chain has TRBV9 and TRBJ2-1, with 9 bases aligning to TRBD2. Per the germline V gene, CDR1 is SGDLS and CDR2 is YYNGEE. V gave up 2 bases and J gave up 3 bases; unmatched junction bases: 3. This CDR3 contains 15 residues. The chain's CDR3 is CASSVSGRSYNEQFF. CDR3 DNA: TGTGCCAGCAGCGTCAGCGGGAGGAGCTACAATGAGCAGTTCTTC.

This chain joins TRBV5-6 and TRBJ2-5; a weak D match, TRBD2 (5 bases). The V end lost 4 bases, the J end lost 1 base, and 11 bases lay between the germline ends. This CDR3 comprises 14 residues. Germline assignment: CDR1 SGHDT and CDR2 YYEEEE. This CDR3 reads CASSPGLPQETQYF. CDR3 DNA sequence: TGTGCCAGCAGCCCTGGACTGCCCCAAGAGACCCAGTACTTC.

The chain is built from TRBV5-1 and TRBJ1-1; D may be TRBD1 (6 bases). The CDR3 loop spans 15 amino acids. Per the germline V gene, CDR1 is SGHRS and CDR2 is YFSETQ. The V end lost 3 bases, the J end lost 1 base, and 13 bases lay between the germline ends. As DNA, the CDR3 is TGCGCCAGCAGCTGGCGGGGGGCGGGGAACACTGAAGCTTTCTTT. It yields the protein CASSWRGAGNTEAFF.

The chain recombines TRBV5-3 with TRBJ1-2; perhaps TRBD1 as D (5 bases). Being an ORF, TRBV5-3 has a function that is uncertain. V lost 1 base and J 3 bases, leaving 19 bases between the germline ends. This CDR3 comprises 17 residues. In nucleotides, the CDR3 is TGTGCCAGAAGCTTGTGCCGGAGAGGCAGGGAGGACTATGGCTACACCTTC. Its protein product is CARSLCRRGREDYGYTF.

The rearrangement joins TRBV2 to TRBJ2-1; tentative D call: TRBD1 (5 bases). This CDR3 comprises 12 residues. Germline lookup yields CDR1 SNHLY and CDR2 FYNNEI. With 6 bases removed from V and 7 bases from J, the gap between germline ends came to 10 bases. DNA of the CDR3: TGTGCCAGCAGGCAGGGTGGGAATGAGCAGTTCTTC. Amino acids: CASRQGGNEQFF.

The rearrangement joins TRBV2 to TRBJ1-1, with a possible D match to TRBD1 (6 bases). In germline, CDR1 is SNHLY, CDR2 FYNNEI. V was cut by 6 bases and J by 1 base, with 9 bases left in between. This CDR3 has 13 residues. CDR3 bases: TGTGCCAGCAGCGCGGACAGGAACACTGAAGCTTTCTTT. Its protein product is CASSADRNTEAFF. The complete variable domain, with remaining parts taken from reference TRBV2 and TRBJ1-1, reads EPEVTQTPSHQVTQMGQEVILRCVPISNHLYFYWYRQILGQKVEFLVSFYNNEISEKSEIFDDQFSVERPDGSNFTLKIRSTKLEDSAMYFCASSADRNTEAFFGQGTRLTVV.

The genes are TRBV2 and TRBJ1-2; 8 positions match TRBD1. This CDR3 is 14 amino acids long. CDR1 and CDR2 from the germline V gene are SNHLY and FYNNEI. Trimming removed 1 base from V and 7 bases from J; junction bases left unmatched: 5. CDR3 in amino acids: CASSEERTGFGYTF. The CDR3 coding sequence is TGTGCCAGCAGTGAAGAGAGGACAGGGTTTGGCTACACCTTC.

The chain has TRBV5-6 and TRBJ2-3; possibly TRBD1 for D (6 bases). The V and J ends lost 4 bases and 5 bases respectively, with 11 bases between them. Germline assignment: CDR1 SGHDT and CDR2 YYEEEE. The CDR3 is made up of 13 amino acids. CDR3 loop: CASSLQGIDTQYF. DNA for the CDR3: TGTGCCAGCAGCCTACAGGGAATAGATACGCAGTATTTT.

V gene TRBV4-2 combines with J gene TRBJ2-2; D may be TRBD2 (6 bases). Trimming removed 4 bases at V and 2 bases at J, with 23 bases between. Germline V CDR1 and CDR2: LGHNA, YNFKEQ. CDR3 size: 19 residues. In nucleotides, the CDR3 is TGTGCCAGCAGCCGGGCGGGGTCCACCCTACTAATTAACACCGGGGAGCTGTTTTTT. It is translated as CASSRAGSTLLINTGELFF.

The count of this clone is one. The V call is TRBV28, the J call TRBJ2-1; possible D gene TRBD2, 5 bases. V was trimmed by 5 bases and J by 5 bases, leaving 7 bases between them. Germline values: CDR1 MDHEN, CDR2 SYDVKM. The CDR3 is 12 amino acids. The CDR3: CASSLEDNEQFF. In DNA form, the CDR3 reads TGTGCCAGCAGTCTGGAGGACAATGAGCAGTTCTTC.

This chain joins TRBV7-2 and TRBJ1-4; 7 bases fit TRBD1. J was trimmed by 10 bases and V by 4 bases; bases with no gene match: 6. This CDR3 spans 13 amino acids. Germline assignment: CDR1 SGHTA and CDR2 FQGNSA. The chain's CDR3 is CASSYGQGGKLFF. The CDR3 coding sequence is TGTGCCAGCAGCTACGGTCAGGGGGGAAAACTGTTTTTT. The full variable domain, completed using reference TRBV7-2 and TRBJ1-4, is GAGVSQSPSNKVTEKGKDVELRCDPISGHTALYWYRQSLGQGLEFLIYFQGNSAPDKSGLPSDRFSAERTGGSVSTLTIQRTQQEDSAVYLCASSYGQGGKLFFGSGTQLSVL.

The rearrangement uses TRBV18 and TRBJ2-5, with a possible D match to TRBD1 (6 bases). V shed 3 bases and J shed 5 bases, with 16 bases lying between them. This CDR3 comprises 15 residues. From germline, CDR1 is KGHSH and CDR2 LQKENI. The CDR3 DNA follows: TGTGCCAGCTCACCCCGAGGCAGGGGTGAGGAGACCCAGTACTTC. It specifies CASSPRGRGEETQYF.

The chain employs TRBV5-1 and TRBJ2-1; tentatively, D is TRBD2 (5 bases). V was pared by 1 base and J by 4 bases, with 12 bases between. The CDR3 has 15 amino acids. From germline, CDR1 is SGHRS and CDR2 YFSETQ. Here the CDR3 reads CASSLPDLQYNEQFF. The CDR3 DNA is TGCGCCAGCAGCTTGCCGGACTTGCAGTACAATGAGCAGTTCTTC.

The gene calls are TRBV7-2 and TRBJ2-4; TRBD2 might be the D (5 bases). Germline values: CDR1 SGHTA, CDR2 FQGNSA. V was cut by 1 base and J by 3 bases, with 7 bases left in between. The length of the CDR3 is 14 residues. The CDR3 reads CASSLDAGKNIQYF. DNA of the CDR3: TGTGCCAGCAGCTTAGATGCGGGCAAAAACATTCAGTACTTC.

This chain links TRBV27 with TRBJ2-5; weak D call: TRBD2 (6 bases). CDR1 is MNHEY and CDR2 is SMNVEV in the germline V gene (reference sequence). V shed 2 bases and J shed 7 bases, with 23 bases lying between them. The CDR3 has 17 residues. CDR3 protein: CASSLQAAGFYSGTQYF. Written as DNA, the CDR3 is TGTGCCAGCAGTTTACAAGCTGCGGGGTTCTATTCTGGGACCCAGTACTTC.

V and J are TRBV25-1 and TRBJ2-5; 7 nucleotides match TRBD1. Matching the DNA end better, TRBJ2-7 makes the J call doubtful. CDR3 size: 13 residues. CDR1 MGHDK and CDR2 SYGVNS come from the germline V gene. CDR3 DNA: TGTGCCACAGGACAGGTTGCCTCCTACGAGCAGTACTTC. It translates to CATGQVASYEQYF.

The chain joins TRBV5-6 to TRBJ2-7, with TRBD2 matching 7 bases. Trimming removed 1 base from V and 2 bases from J; junction bases left unmatched: 6. The CDR3 has 15 residues. Germline V gives CDR1 SGHDT, CDR2 YYEEEE. The CDR3 sequence is CASSLRVAGPYEQYF. The CDR3, as DNA: TGTGCCAGCAGCTTGAGGGTAGCGGGCCCCTACGAGCAGTACTTC.

V and J are TRBV6-1 and TRBJ2-7; 7 nucleotides align to TRBD1. The CDR3 is made up of 12 amino acids. Germline CDR1 and CDR2: MNHNS and SASEGT. CDR3 in DNA: TGTTCCTCGACAGGGTCTTTTACGGAGCAGTACTTC. It codes for CSSTGSFTEQYF.

CDR3 in amino acids: CASSPRPWSGGYTF. The CDR3 DNA is TGTGCCAGTAGTCCCCGGCCCTGGTCGGGTGGCTACACCTTC. The chain employs TRBV19 and TRBJ1-2; D is ambiguous. Trimming shortened V by 5 bases and J by 7 bases, and 17 bases separated the two germline ends. Germline CDR1 is LNHDA and CDR2 is SQIVND (reference sequence). There are 14 residues in the CDR3.

The genes are TRBV11-2 and TRBJ2-3; a weak D match, TRBD2 (6 bases). The V and J ends lost 3 bases and 2 bases respectively, with 12 bases between them. CDR3 length equals 15 residues. Germline CDR1 SGHAT, CDR2 FQNNGV. The CDR3: CASSFRDFFTDTQYF. The CDR3 bases are TGTGCCAGCAGCTTCCGGGACTTCTTCACAGATACGCAGTATTTT.

This CDR3 is CASSRQGGLTNEKLFF. The CDR3 DNA reads TGTGCCAGCAGTCGACAGGGGGGTTTAACTAATGAAAAACTGTTTTTT. V is TRBV27 and J is TRBJ1-4; 9 nucleotides line up with TRBD1. Per germline, CDR1 MNHEY and CDR2 SMNVEV (reference sequence). V was pared by 5 bases and J by 1 base, with 5 bases of the junction left unmatched. This CDR3 is built from 16 residues.